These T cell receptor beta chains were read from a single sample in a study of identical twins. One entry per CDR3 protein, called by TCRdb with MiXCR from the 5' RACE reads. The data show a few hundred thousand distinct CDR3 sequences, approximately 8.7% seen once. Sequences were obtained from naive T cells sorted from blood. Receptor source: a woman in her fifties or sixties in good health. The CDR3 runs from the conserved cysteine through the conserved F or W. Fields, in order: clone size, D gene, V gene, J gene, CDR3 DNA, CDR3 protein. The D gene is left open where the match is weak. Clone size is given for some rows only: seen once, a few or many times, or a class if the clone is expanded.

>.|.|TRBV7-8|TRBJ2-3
TGTGCCAGCAGCTTGTTTCTGGGGTCAGACGATACGCAGTATTTT
CASSLFLGSDDTQYF
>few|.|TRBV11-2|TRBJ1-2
TGTGCCAGCAGCCCAGGGGACGTCTATGGCTACACCTTC
CASSPGDVYGYTF
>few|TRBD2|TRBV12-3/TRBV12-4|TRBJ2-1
TGTGCCAGCAGTTCCCCTCCGGGACTAGCGGGAGGGCGGGACTACAATGAGCAGTTCTTC
CASSSPPGLAGGRDYNEQFF
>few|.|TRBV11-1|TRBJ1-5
TGTGCCAGCAGCTCTGGGATTGGCAATCAGCCCCAGCATTTT
CASSSGIGNQPQHF
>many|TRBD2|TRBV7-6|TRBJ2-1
TGTGCCAGCAGCTTAGTTCTAGCGGGAAAATACAATGAGCAGTTCTTC
CASSLVLAGKYNEQFF
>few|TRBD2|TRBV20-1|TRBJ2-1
TGCAGTGCTAGAGACGGGAGGTCCCACAATGAGCAGTTCTTC
CSARDGRSHNEQFF
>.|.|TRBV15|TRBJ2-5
TGTGCCACCTCGGGCGTTCAAGAGACCCAGTACTTC
CATSGVQETQYF
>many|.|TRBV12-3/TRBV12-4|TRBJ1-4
TGTGCCAGCAGTCCGTCCCGTAAGGAGAAACTGTTTTTT
CASSPSRKEKLFF
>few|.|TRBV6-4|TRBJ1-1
TGTGCCGGACCACATACTGAGGCTTTCTTT
CAGPHTEAFF
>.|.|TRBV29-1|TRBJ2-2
TGCAGCTCTATAGTGTCCGGGGAGCTGTTTTTT
CSSIVSGELFF
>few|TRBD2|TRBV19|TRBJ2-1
TGTGCCAGTAGGCATAGCGGGACAACCAATGAGCAGTTCTTC
CASRHSGTTNEQFF
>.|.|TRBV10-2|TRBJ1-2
TGCGCCAGCAGTGAGTCTTGGACAGTTAATGGCTACACCTTC
CASSESWTVNGYTF
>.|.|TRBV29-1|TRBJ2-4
TGCAGCGTTGCTTTAATGGGGGACTTAGCCAAAAACATTCAGTACTTC
CSVALMGDLAKNIQYF
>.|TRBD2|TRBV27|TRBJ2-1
TGTGCCAGCAGTACGGTAGCGGGGCCTTACAATGAGCAGTTCTTC
CASSTVAGPYNEQFF
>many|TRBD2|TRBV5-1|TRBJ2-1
TGCGCCAGCAGCTTGGCCTCTAGCGGGCCCTACAATGAGCAGTTCTTC
CASSLASSGPYNEQFF
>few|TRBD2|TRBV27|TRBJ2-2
TGTGCCAGCAGTTCATCAGGGAGGGACACCGGGGAGCTGTTTTTT
CASSSSGRDTGELFF